What follows is one T cell receptor beta chain and its context. These data are taken from a study of T cell changes during pregnancy in multiple sclerosis. Per the germline V gene, CDR1 is SGHDN and CDR2 is FVKESK. This CDR3 is built from 14 residues. Trimming took off 4 bases at V and 9 bases at J, with 17 bases between the two ends. The data were produced by immunoSEQ multiplex PCR, yet TCRdb's version contains in-frame clones alone and is incomplete. The sample has some 77,000 clones; approximately 94% are singletons. The rearrangement joins TRBV14 to TRBJ2-3, with TRBD2 as a possible D gene (5 bases). The TCR comes from a female donor with multiple sclerosis, enrolled in a pregnancy study. Sequenced here: CD4+ T cells from peripheral blood mononuclear cells, sampled before pregnancy. CDR3 residues: CASSLTRGPSTQYF. The CDR3, as DNA: TGTGCCAGCAGCCTCACTAGAGGCCCCTCGACGCAGTATTTT.